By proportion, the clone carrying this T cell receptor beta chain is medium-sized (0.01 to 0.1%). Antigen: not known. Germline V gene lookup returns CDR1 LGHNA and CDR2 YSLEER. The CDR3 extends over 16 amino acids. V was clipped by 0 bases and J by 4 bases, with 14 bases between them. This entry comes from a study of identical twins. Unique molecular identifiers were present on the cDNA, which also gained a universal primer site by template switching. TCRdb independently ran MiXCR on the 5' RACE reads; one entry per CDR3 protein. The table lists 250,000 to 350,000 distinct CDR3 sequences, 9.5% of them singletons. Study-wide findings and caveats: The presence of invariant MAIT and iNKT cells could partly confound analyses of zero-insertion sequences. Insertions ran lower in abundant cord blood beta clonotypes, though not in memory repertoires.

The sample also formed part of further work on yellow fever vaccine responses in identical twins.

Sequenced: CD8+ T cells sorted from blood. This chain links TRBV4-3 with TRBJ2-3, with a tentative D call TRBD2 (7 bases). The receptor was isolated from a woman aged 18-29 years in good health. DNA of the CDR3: TGCGCCAGCAGCCAAGATCCGGGGAGGGGGGCAGATACGCAGTATTTT. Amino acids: CASSQDPGRGADTQYF.